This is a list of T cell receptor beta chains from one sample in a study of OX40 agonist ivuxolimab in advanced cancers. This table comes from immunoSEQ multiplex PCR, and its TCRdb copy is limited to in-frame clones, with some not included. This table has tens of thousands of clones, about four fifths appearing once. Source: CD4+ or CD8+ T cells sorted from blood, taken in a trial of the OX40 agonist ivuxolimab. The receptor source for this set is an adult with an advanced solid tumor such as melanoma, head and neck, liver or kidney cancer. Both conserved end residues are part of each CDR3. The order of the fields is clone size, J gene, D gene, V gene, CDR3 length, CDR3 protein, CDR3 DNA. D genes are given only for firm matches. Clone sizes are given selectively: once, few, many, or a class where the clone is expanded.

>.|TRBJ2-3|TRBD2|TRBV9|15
CASSDGLAAVDTQYF
TGTGCCAGCAGCGATGGACTAGCGGCGGTAGATACGCAGTATTTT
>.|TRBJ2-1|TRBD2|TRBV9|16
CASSVYGLAGYNEQFF
TGTGCCAGCAGCGTCTATGGGCTAGCGGGGTACAATGAGCAGTTCTTC
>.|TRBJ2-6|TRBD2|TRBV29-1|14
CSVTGGSGANVLTF
TGCAGCGTGACCGGGGGGTCCGGGGCCAACGTCCTGACTTTC
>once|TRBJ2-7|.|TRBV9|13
CASSGRSKGEQYF
TGTGCCAGCAGCGGTAGGTCTAAGGGCGAGCAGTACTTC
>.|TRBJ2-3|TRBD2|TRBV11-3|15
CASSLERTSADTQYF
TGTGCCAGCAGCTTAGAGAGGACTAGTGCAGATACGCAGTATTTT
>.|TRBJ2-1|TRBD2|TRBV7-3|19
CASSRFSGTSGRIDNEQFF
TGTGCCAGCAGCCGCTTTTCCGGGACTAGCGGGAGGATTGACAATGAGCAGTTCTTC
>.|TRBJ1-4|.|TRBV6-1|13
CASRRHRNEKLFF
TGTGCCAGCAGGCGACACCGAAATGAAAAACTGTTTTTT
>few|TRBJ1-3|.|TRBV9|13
CASSVGQGNTIYF
TGTGCCAGCAGCGTAGGGCAGGGAAACACCATATATTTT
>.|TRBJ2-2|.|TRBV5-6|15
CASSFDTANTGELFF
TGTGCCAGCAGCTTTGACACAGCGAACACCGGGGAGCTGTTTTTT
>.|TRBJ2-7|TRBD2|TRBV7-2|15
CASSLFLAGAGEQYF
TGTGCCAGCAGCTTATTCCTAGCGGGAGCGGGCGAGCAGTACTTC
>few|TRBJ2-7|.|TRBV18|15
CASSRGPSKGYEQYF
TGTGCCAGCTCACGGGGGCCGTCTAAGGGCTACGAGCAGTACTTC
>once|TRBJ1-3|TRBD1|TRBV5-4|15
CASSTQGANGNTIYF
TGTGCCAGCAGCACACAGGGGGCTAACGGAAACACCATATATTTT
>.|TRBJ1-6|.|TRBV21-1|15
CASSKALQGWSPLHF
TGTGCCAGCAGCAAAGCGCTGCAGGGATGGTCACCCCTCCACTTT
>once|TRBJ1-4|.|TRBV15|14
CATSRDPNNEKLFF
TGTGCCACCAGCAGAGATCCGAATAATGAAAAACTGTTTTTT